These T cell receptor beta chains were read from a single sample in a study of blood T cell repertoires in COVID-19. The data were produced by immunoSEQ multiplex PCR, yet TCRdb's version contains in-frame clones alone and is incomplete. The top ten hold over 7% of the sample, which has around 100,000 clones, approximately 84% seen once. The sample consisted of peripheral blood. Source of these receptors: a man aged 30 to 45 in a cohort sampled during active COVID-19. Both conserved end residues are part of each CDR3.

V	J	CDR3
TRBV6-5	TRBJ2-7	CASSYSAGGPYEQYF
TRBV5-8	TRBJ1-4	CASSLGQGFEKLFF
TRBV5-1	TRBJ1-6	CASRSGTEYNSPLHF
TRBV7-8	TRBJ1-4	CASSSHQGAVEKLFF
TRBV5-1	TRBJ2-7	CASSLETRGSYEQYF
TRBV28	TRBJ2-7	CASSTSGGADEQYF
TRBV6-6	TRBJ1-5	CASSARGWVGNQPQHF
TRBV9	TRBJ1-2	CASSEGTAPPESGYTF
TRBV25-1	TRBJ1-4	CASSSPSRGEKLFF
TRBV6-2/TRBV6-3	TRBJ2-7	CASSRAGVKLYEQYF
TRBV14	TRBJ2-7	CASSQGASYSYEQYF
TRBV5-1	TRBJ1-6	CASSLAARGRSPLHF
TRBV24-1	TRBJ2-5	CATSELGLAGETQYF
TRBV3-1/TRBV3-2	TRBJ1-6	CASSPRGHDSPLHF
TRBV7-9	TRBJ2-2	CASSLAVGQENTGELFF
TRBV29-1	TRBJ1-1	CSADSAEAFF
TRBV18	TRBJ2-2	CASSPLVGEDTGELFF
TRBV2	TRBJ1-2	CASRASVGNYGYTF
TRBV6-5	TRBJ2-2	CASSYGLAVNTGELFF
TRBV6-1	TRBJ2-3	CASSEAGLAGGQDTQYF
TRBV24-1	TRBJ2-2	CATSDPDRGRTGELFF
TRBV2	TRBJ1-4	CASRRGTGATNEKLFF
TRBV5-6	TRBJ1-3	CASSLGSPADTIYF
TRBV5-1	TRBJ2-7	CASSVRDTLYEQYF
TRBV5-1	TRBJ1-6	CASSPGQGAVGSPLHF
TRBV2	TRBJ1-1	CASSGQGLNTEAFF
TRBV19	TRBJ2-2	CASRSGSGTGELFF
TRBV12-3/TRBV12-4	TRBJ2-3	CASSFGGTDTQYF
TRBV4-3	TRBJ1-1	CASSQESGGSAEAFF
TRBV29-1	TRBJ1-1	CSVRQGRGDTEAFF
TRBV27	TRBJ1-5	CASSLFRGQPQHF
TRBV19	TRBJ2-6	CASSLGHLKVRAGANVLTF
TRBV6-5	TRBJ1-1	CASSSLQGVGTEAFF
TRBV24-1	TRBJ2-3	CATSDLGTGSTDTQYF
TRBV28	TRBJ2-3	CASSPQGTDTQYF
TRBV4-1	TRBJ2-2	CASSQLTGASTGELFF
TRBV5-1	TRBJ2-3	CASSLALAGGDTQYF
TRBV7-2	TRBJ1-1	CASSFRNNMNTEAFF
TRBV4-3	TRBJ2-5	CASSQYSRDGETQYF
TRBV24-1	TRBJ2-3	CATSGGGFLTSTDTQYF
TRBV30	TRBJ2-1	CAWMGRDLHYTFF
TRBV7-2	TRBJ2-5	CASSFDRAQETQYF
TRBV27	TRBJ2-5	CASSSPSQGGTQYF
TRBV6-2/TRBV6-3	TRBJ2-3	CASSWRGVTQYF
TRBV28	TRBJ1-1	CASSRGLEAFF
TRBV5-1	TRBJ1-1	CASSMNPDRVTEAFF
TRBV5-1	TRBJ1-4	CASSNGDNEKLFF
TRBV2	TRBJ1-2	CASSEAPGLGYTF
TRBV5-5	TRBJ2-2	CASNQGASRELFF
TRBV19	TRBJ1-5	CASSTQSTVSNQPQHF
TRBV19	TRBJ1-6	CASSLQGLYSPLHF
TRBV27	TRBJ2-3	CASSDRGRFTDTQYF
TRBV28	TRBJ1-4	CASSLEGAATNEKLFF